This record concerns one TCR beta chain sequence. The antigen is unknown. The record originates from a study of breast tumors, draining lymph nodes, adjacent tissues. Whole-study findings and limits: The data were judged consistent with most tumor T cells coming from lymph node and expanding in tumor. Tumors had less TCR diversity than lymph nodes, more than nontumor tissue. Luminal-like breast cancer showed significantly higher tumor–nontumor repertoire similarity than basal-like.

V was shortened by 0 bases and J by 4 bases, with 9 bases between the two germline ends. CDR3 length: 14 amino acids. Germline-derived CDR1 and CDR2 are SGHRS and YFSETQ. TCRdb used MiXCR to reprocess the multiplex PCR reads, holding one entry per CDR3 protein. The sample yields 85,000 to 120,000 distinct CDR3 sequences, about 30% seen once. The lymph nodes were axillary draining lymph nodes from breast cancer patients. The material sequenced was axillary lymph node tissue. This sequence originates from a female donor with breast cancer. Some clones in this sample may be carry-over from other donors' samples. The chain has TRBV5-1 and TRBJ2-3, with D perhaps TRBD2 (6 bases). The CDR3 nucleotides are TGCGCCAGCAGCTTGGATGTAGCGGCAGATACGCAGTATTTT. Its protein product is CASSLDVAADTQYF.